Included here is one T cell receptor beta chain sequence, with context. Its antigen is not known. From germline, CDR1 is ENHRY and CDR2 SYGVKD. Trimming pared 0 bases from V and 2 bases from J, leaving 8 bases between. This CDR3 has 15 amino acids. The data are from a study of blood T cells in healthy people across ages. Overall study context: Researchers report that template switching captured about one barcoded beta molecule per two T cells. Study-level findings and limits: The fall in TCR beta diversity per million T cells was roughly linear with age.

A second PCR of about 6 to 11 cycles used a sample-barcoded 5' primer and a J-beta primer mix. TCRdb re-called the 5' RACE reads with MiXCR, one entry per CDR3 protein. The sample includes about 1.7 million distinct CDR3 sequences, 28% of them seen just once. The sequence was collected from a woman in her 30s in good health. What was sequenced was blood. V gene TRBV10-3 combines with J gene TRBJ1-5; no firm D call. CDR3 bases: TGTGCCATCAGTGAGTCGGAAAGAGGCAATCAGCCCCAGCATTTT. The encoded protein is CAISESERGNQPQHF.